What follows describes a single TCR beta chain. Its antigen is still unknown. CDR3 length: 16 residues. This sample was included in a study of OX40 agonist ivuxolimab in advanced cancers. Overall study results and limits: Averaged across samples, CD8+ T cells carried more expanded clones than CD4+ did. Among the lowest peripheral clonal expansion occurred in 0.1-3.0 mg/kg partial responders. Some nonresponders likewise displayed low normalized T-cell clonal expansion. Researchers did not determine the expanded peripheral T cells' antigen specificity.

Sequencing was performed with immunoSEQ multiplex PCR; in TCRdb, only in-frame clones are kept and a portion is missing. This table holds 65,000 to 85,000 clones, around 90% found once. Source: CD4+ or CD8+ T cells sorted from blood, taken in a trial of the OX40 agonist ivuxolimab. The V gene is TRBV21-1, the J gene TRBJ2-4. TRBV21-1 is a pseudogene locus. The sequence was collected from an adult with an advanced solid tumor such as melanoma, head and neck, liver or kidney cancer. For the CDR3, the DNA is TGTGCCAGCAGCAAAAAGGGTCTTCTAGCCAAAAACATTCAGTACTTC. Translating gives CASSKKGLLAKNIQYF.